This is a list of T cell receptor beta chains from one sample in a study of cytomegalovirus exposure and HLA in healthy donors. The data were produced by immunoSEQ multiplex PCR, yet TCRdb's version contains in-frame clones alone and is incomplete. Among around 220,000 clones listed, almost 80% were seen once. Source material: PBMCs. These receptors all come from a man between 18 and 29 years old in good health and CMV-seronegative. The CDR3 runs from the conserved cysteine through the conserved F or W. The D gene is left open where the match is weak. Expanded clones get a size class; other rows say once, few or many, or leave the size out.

CASRSVGTGLQLGCVIHPLHF TGTGCAAGTCGCTCCGTCGGGACAGGCTTGCAATTGGGGTGTGTAATTCACCCCCTCCACTTT . TRBJ1-6 TRBV12-2 .
CASTREETQYF TGTGCCAGCACCCGGGAAGAGACCCAGTACTTC . TRBJ2-5 TRBV6-6 .
CASRSPSNYGYTF TGTGCCAGCAGGAGCCCTTCTAACTATGGCTACACCTTC . TRBJ1-2 TRBV4-2 .
CASTSLREWPEQYF TGTGCCAGCACCTCTCTGCGGGAGTGGCCCGAGCAGTACTTC few TRBJ2-7 TRBV5-4 TRBD2
CASSLDGIMNTEAFF TGCGCCAGCAGCTTGGACGGGATCATGAACACTGAAGCTTTCTTT . TRBJ1-1 TRBV5-1 .
CASSRTSGSSDTQYF TGTGCCAGCAGCCGGACTAGCGGGAGTTCAGATACGCAGTATTTT . TRBJ2-3 TRBV7-3 TRBD2
CASSDWDRLYEQYF TGTGCCAGCAGTGATTGGGACAGGCTCTACGAGCAGTACTTC . TRBJ2-7 TRBV6-1 TRBD1
CASSLRGLEQYF TGTGCCAGCAGTTTAAGGGGCTTGGAGCAGTACTTC . TRBJ2-7 TRBV28 .
CASSYSRGQVMNTEAFF TGTGCCAGCAGCTATAGCCGGGGACAGGTCATGAACACTGAAGCTTTCTTT . TRBJ1-1 TRBV7-9 TRBD1
CASSEEPGANYGYTF TGTGCCAGCAGTGAAGAGCCAGGGGCTAACTATGGCTACACCTTC few TRBJ1-2 TRBV6-1 .
CSTTPYEQYF TGTTCCACCACACCCTACGAGCAGTACTTC . TRBJ2-7 TRBV7-9 .
CAWTLPSGLAVAGGTDTQYF TGTGCCTGGACCCTACCCTCGGGACTAGCGGTAGCTGGGGGCACAGATACGCAGTATTTT . TRBJ2-3 TRBV30 TRBD2
CASIGGNTEAFF TGTGCCAGCATAGGGGGGAACACTGAAGCTTTCTTT few TRBJ1-1 TRBV5-6 .
CASITLEGREANSPLHF TGTGCCAGCATCACCCTGGAGGGTAGGGAAGCTAATTCACCCCTCCACTTT once TRBJ1-6 TRBV28 .
CATSKTGSGGPTNEKLFF TGTGCCACCAGCAAGACAGGGAGCGGGGGCCCCACTAATGAAAAACTGTTTTTT . TRBJ1-4 TRBV15 TRBD1
CASSLRTSGNTGELFF TGTGCCAGCAGCCTTCGGACTAGCGGGAACACCGGGGAGCTGTTTTTT . TRBJ2-2 TRBV11-3 TRBD2
CASNQGLGEQYF TGTGCCAGTAATCAGGGACTAGGCGAGCAGTACTTC once TRBJ2-7 TRBV19 TRBD2
CASSLVVVGLSNQPQHF TGTGCCAGCAGCTTAGTTGTCGTGGGCCTTAGCAATCAGCCCCAGCATTTT . TRBJ1-5 TRBV7-8 .
CASSLNQGNEQFF TGTGCCAGCAGCTTAAATCAGGGCAATGAGCAGTTCTTC . TRBJ2-1 TRBV7-3 .
CASSLYWDSRFSNQPQHF TGTGCCAGCAGTTTATATTGGGACAGCCGATTTAGCAATCAGCCCCAGCATTTT . TRBJ1-5 TRBV27 TRBD1
CASAISGVPSGFF TGTGCTAGTGCCATTAGCGGAGTCCCGAGTGGGTTCTTC . TRBJ2-1 TRBV12-5 .
CASSEWSLVTYNEQFF TGTGCCAGCAGTGAATGGTCACTAGTGACCTACAATGAGCAGTTCTTC . TRBJ2-1 TRBV2 .
CASSGWRGADTQYF TGTGCCAGCAGTGGGTGGAGGGGAGCAGATACGCAGTATTTT few TRBJ2-3 TRBV6-1 .
CASQSATGAGFEKLFF TGTGCCAGCCAGTCGGCTACAGGGGCGGGCTTTGAAAAACTGTTTTTT . TRBJ1-4 TRBV6-6 TRBD1
CAWGKGQAQAYEQYF TGTGCCTGGGGAAAAGGACAGGCTCAAGCCTACGAGCAGTACTTC . TRBJ2-7 TRBV30 TRBD1
CASSILDRGSNEQFF TGTGCCAGTAGTATCCTCGACAGGGGGTCTAATGAGCAGTTCTTC . TRBJ2-1 TRBV19 TRBD1
CATSVGGWEQYF TGTGCCACCAGCGTCGGGGGGTGGGAGCAGTACTTC once TRBJ2-7 TRBV15 TRBD2
CASSGLRTGGQSTDTQYF TGTGCCAGCAGCGGGCTCAGGACGGGAGGGCAAAGCACAGATACGCAGTATTTT . TRBJ2-3 TRBV9 TRBD2
CASSRDRANEKLFF TGTGCCAGCAGTCGGGACAGGGCCAATGAAAAACTGTTTTTT . TRBJ1-4 TRBV2 TRBD1
CASSSPGLAGYNEQFF TGTGCCAGCAGCTCTCCGGGACTAGCGGGGTACAATGAGCAGTTCTTC few TRBJ2-1 TRBV11-2 TRBD2
CASSATPTALNTEAFF TGTGCCAGCAGCGCCACACCGACAGCTTTGAACACTGAAGCTTTCTTT . TRBJ1-1 TRBV9 .
CSSSLLQGDYSPLHF TGTTCCAGCAGCTTACTACAGGGCGATTACTCACCCCTCCACTTT . TRBJ1-6 TRBV7-9 .
CACETPSFTGELFF TGTGCCTGTGAGACTCCCTCATTCACCGGGGAGCTGTTTTTT . TRBJ2-2 TRBV19 .
CASSRQGVSNQPQHF TGTGCCAGCAGCCGGCAAGGGGTCAGCAATCAGCCCCAGCATTTT . TRBJ1-5 TRBV6-6 .
CASSTEVNIQYF TGTGCCAGCAGCACTGAAGTAAATATTCAGTACTTC . TRBJ2-4 TRBV7-2 .
CASSSPGTGPYTEAFF TGTGCCAGCAGCTCTCCCGGGACAGGGCCCTACACTGAAGCTTTCTTT . TRBJ1-1 TRBV7-9 TRBD1
CASSSELRNTQYF TGTGCCAGCAGCTCCGAACTCAGGAATACGCAGTATTTT . TRBJ2-3 TRBV7-6 .
CASNTEPDSLYNEQFF TGTGCCAGCAACACAGAGCCCGATTCCCTCTACAATGAGCAGTTCTTC . TRBJ2-1 TRBV5-6 .
CASSEMSGETFSGANVLTF TGTGCCAGCAGTGAAATGTCGGGGGAGACATTCTCTGGGGCCAACGTCCTGACTTTC once TRBJ2-6 TRBV2 .
CAWSVPRGYTF TGTGCCTGGAGTGTACCGAGGGGCTACACCTTC . TRBJ1-2 TRBV30 .
CASTPGGISETQYF TGTGCCAGCACCCCCGGCGGGATCTCCGAGACCCAGTACTTC few TRBJ2-5 TRBV28 .
CASSFGETQYF TGTGCCAGCAGTTTCGGAGAGACCCAGTACTTC . TRBJ2-5 TRBV28 .
CSVLSVDTQYF TGCAGCGTTTTATCTGTTGATACGCAGTATTTT . TRBJ2-3 TRBV29-1 .
CASSLEPTGAFF TGTGCCAGCAGCTTAGAACCAACCGGAGCTTTCTTT few TRBJ1-1 TRBV7-9 .
CASSTSGQERFEQYF TGTGCCAGCAGTACCTCGGGACAGGAGAGGTTCGAGCAGTACTTC . TRBJ2-7 TRBV27 TRBD1
CASSLPRGTSYNEQFF TGTGCCAGCAGTTTACCCCGCGGGACCTCCTACAATGAGCAGTTCTTC . TRBJ2-1 TRBV28 .
CASSQDNLGDTGELFF TGCGCCAGCAGCCAAGATAATCTAGGGGACACCGGGGAGCTGTTTTTT few TRBJ2-2 TRBV4-1 .
CASSQGAGQGARDTEAFF TGTGCCAGCAGCCAGGGCGCGGGACAGGGGGCTCGGGACACTGAAGCTTTCTTT . TRBJ1-1 TRBV14 TRBD1
CSVRLGGQGSYTF TGCAGCGTCCGCCTTGGTGGACAGGGGTCCTACACCTTC . TRBJ1-2 TRBV29-1 TRBD1
CASSQGQWTLRGNSTEAFF TGCGCCAGCAGCCAAGGTCAGTGGACTCTGAGGGGGAATAGCACTGAAGCTTTCTTT few TRBJ1-1 TRBV4-1 .
CASSKDKKTSRREQYF TGTGCCAGCAGCAAAGATAAGAAGACTAGTCGTCGGGAGCAGTACTTC . TRBJ2-7 TRBV21-1 .
CASSLVASRGTYEQYF TGTGCCAGCAGCTTAGTCGCTAGCCGGGGTACCTACGAGCAGTACTTC . TRBJ2-7 TRBV7-8 .
CASSSRDSDNSPLHF TGTGCCAGTAGTTCACGGGACAGTGATAATTCACCCCTCCACTTT . TRBJ1-6 TRBV27 TRBD1
CASGAVEFF TGTGCCAGCGGGGCAGTCGAGTTCTTC . TRBJ2-1 TRBV7-3 .
CASSTGQGFLLGYTF TGTGCCAGCAGCACCGGACAGGGCTTCTTATTGGGCTACACCTTC . TRBJ1-2 TRBV5-6 TRBD1
CASSAAGTSGVHEQFF TGTGCCAGCAGTGCCGCCGGGACTAGCGGTGTCCATGAGCAGTTCTTC . TRBJ2-1 TRBV6-4 TRBD2
CASSLWAESFTDTQYF TGTGCCAGCAGCTTATGGGCCGAGAGTTTCACAGATACGCAGTATTTT once TRBJ2-3 TRBV7-2 .